The sequence of this T cell receptor (beta chain) was determined in a study of blood T cell repertoires in COVID-19. The overall study: Sites across the United States, Italy and Spain contributed samples from acute and convalescent COVID-19.

V dropped 4 bases and J dropped 4; count of bases not matched to a gene: 7. CDR3 length equals 16 residues. The V gene's germline CDR1 is SGHRS and CDR2 YFSETQ. TCRdb's copy holds only in-frame clones and misses some; the assay was immunoSEQ multiplex PCR. Of about 220,000 clones listed, around 82% are singletons. The sequence was collected from a woman aged 30 to 39 who had recovered from COVID-19. What was sequenced was peripheral blood. The chain is built from TRBV5-1 and TRBJ2-2, with TRBD1 identical over 10 bases. The CDR3 DNA reads as TGCGCCAGCAGCCCTCGACAGGGGGCGTCCACCGGGGAGCTGTTTTTT. Amino acid sequence: CASSPRQGASTGELFF.